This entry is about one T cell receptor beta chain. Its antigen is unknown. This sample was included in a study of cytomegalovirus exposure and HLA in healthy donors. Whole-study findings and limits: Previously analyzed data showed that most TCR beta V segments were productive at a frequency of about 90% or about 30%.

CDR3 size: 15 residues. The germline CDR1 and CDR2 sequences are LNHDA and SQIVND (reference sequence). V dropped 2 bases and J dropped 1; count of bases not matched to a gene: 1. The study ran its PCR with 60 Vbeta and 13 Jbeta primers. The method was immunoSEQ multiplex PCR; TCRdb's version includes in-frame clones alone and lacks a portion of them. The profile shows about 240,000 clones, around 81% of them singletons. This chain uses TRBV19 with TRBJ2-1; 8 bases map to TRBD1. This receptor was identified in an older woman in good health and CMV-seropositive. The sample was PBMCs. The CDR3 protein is CASSINRGSYNEQFF. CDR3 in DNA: TGTGCCAGTAGTATAAACAGGGGGTCCTACAATGAGCAGTTCTTC.